Listed below are T cell receptor beta chains from one sample, sequenced in a study of T cell repertoires in cytomegalovirus infection. TCRdb analysed the reads with MiXCR anew, one entry per CDR3 protein. The sample contains fewer than 200,000 distinct CDR3 sequences, around 15% of which appear only once. The sequencing sample was made of PBMCs. The source is a human donor in good health (CMV status not recorded). Some clones in this sample may be carry-over from other donors' samples. Both conserved end residues are part of each CDR3. A D gene is named only where the DNA matches it firmly. Not all rows give a size; the values are once, few, many and, for expanded clones, a class.

d_gene	j_gene	abundance	v_gene	CDR3aa	CDR3nt
-	TRBJ2-1	many	TRBV2	CASSEFWGSYNEQFF	TGTGCCAGCAGTGAATTTTGGGGGTCCTACAATGAGCAGTTCTTC
TRBD1	TRBJ2-7	-	TRBV29-1	CSVEDKGTGNYEQYF	TGCAGCGTTGAAGATAAGGGGACAGGGAACTACGAGCAGTACTTC
TRBD2	TRBJ2-1	many	TRBV7-8	CASSHYSGSRYNEQFF	TGTGCCAGCAGCCATTATAGCGGGAGTCGGTACAATGAGCAGTTCTTC
-	TRBJ2-2	few	TRBV11-2	CASSTLGLTGELFF	TGTGCCAGCAGTACCCTCGGGTTGACCGGGGAGCTGTTTTTT
TRBD2	TRBJ2-7	-	TRBV29-1	CSVVGTSGSLPGEQYF	TGCAGCGTTGTGGGGACTAGCGGGTCCCTGCCGGGGGAGCAGTACTTC
-	TRBJ2-7	many	TRBV6-2/TRBV6-3	CASKAGSAYEQYF	TGTGCCAGCAAAGCCGGGAGCGCCTACGAGCAGTACTTC
TRBD1	TRBJ1-2	many	TRBV7-2	CASSPGQVYGYTF	TGTGCCAGCAGCCCCGGACAGGTCTATGGCTACACCTTC
-	TRBJ2-2	few	TRBV7-9	CASSRDRSDTGELFF	TGTGCCAGCAGCCGGGACCGTAGTGACACCGGGGAGCTGTTTTTT
-	TRBJ1-1	many	TRBV7-9	CASSLKKTTEAFF	TGTGCCAGCAGCTTAAAGAAGACGACTGAAGCTTTCTTT
-	TRBJ2-1	-	TRBV29-1	CSVESDSAGTINEQFF	TGCAGCGTTGAATCGGATTCGGCGGGGACAATCAATGAGCAGTTCTTC
TRBD1	TRBJ1-3	few	TRBV7-8	CASSSTGGGGNTIYF	TGTGCCAGCAGTTCGACAGGGGGCGGTGGAAACACCATATATTTT
-	TRBJ2-1	-	TRBV6-2/TRBV6-3	CASSPVRGDEQFF	TGTGCCAGCAGTCCGGTGAGAGGCGATGAGCAGTTCTTC
-	TRBJ2-2	once	TRBV7-8	CASSSVRVSIPNTGELFF	TGTGCCAGCAGCTCCGTGAGGGTTTCAATTCCGAACACCGGGGAGCTGTTTTTT
-	TRBJ2-5	many	TRBV7-9	CASSSLGGTRGETQYF	TGTGCCAGCAGCTCCTTAGGAGGGACAAGGGGGGAGACCCAGTACTTC
-	TRBJ2-5	many	TRBV7-9	CASSYREGSETQYF	TGTGCCAGCAGCTACAGGGAGGGGTCGGAGACCCAGTACTTC
TRBD2	TRBJ2-3	few	TRBV4-1	CASSQTASGRTDTQYF	TGCGCCAGCAGCCAAACGGCTAGCGGGAGGACAGATACGCAGTATTTT
-	TRBJ1-1	-	TRBV5-1	CASREAVNTEAFF	TGCGCCAGCAGGGAGGCAGTGAACACTGAAGCTTTCTTT
-	TRBJ2-7	few	TRBV25-1	CASSRKSYEQYF	TGTGCCAGCAGTCGGAAGTCCTACGAGCAGTACTTC
TRBD1	TRBJ1-1	few	TRBV10-3	CAITGTGRNTEAFF	TGTGCCATCACCGGGACAGGAAGGAACACTGAAGCTTTCTTT
TRBD1	TRBJ1-2	many	TRBV6-2/TRBV6-3	CASSTFSTGRDYGYTF	TGTGCCAGCAGTACTTTCTCGACAGGGCGGGACTATGGCTACACCTTC
-	TRBJ2-7	many	TRBV7-3	CASSLRPSYEQYF	TGTGCCAGCAGCTTAAGGCCCTCCTACGAGCAGTACTTC
-	TRBJ2-5	many	TRBV25-1	CASSEGKAGAGETQYF	TGTGCCAGCAGTGAAGGGAAGGCCGGGGCAGGAGAGACCCAGTACTTC
-	TRBJ1-1	few	TRBV6-2/TRBV6-3	CASSPGSEAFF	TGTGCCAGCAGTCCCGGGAGTGAAGCTTTCTTT
TRBD1	TRBJ1-1	few	TRBV5-4	CASSWDRAKTEAFF	TGTGCCAGCAGCTGGGACAGGGCTAAAACTGAAGCTTTCTTT
TRBD2	TRBJ2-2	-	TRBV7-9	CASSTSGRASTGELFF	TGTGCCAGCAGCACGAGCGGGAGGGCTAGCACCGGGGAGCTGTTTTTT
-	TRBJ1-5	many	TRBV5-1	CASSLEGGGQPQHF	TGCGCCAGCAGCTTGGAAGGAGGGGGACAGCCCCAGCATTTT
-	TRBJ2-2	many	TRBV7-2	CASRHRASGELFF	TGTGCCAGCAGACACCGAGCGTCCGGGGAGCTGTTTTTT
-	TRBJ2-1	many	TRBV5-1	CASSPQGGRGDEQFF	TGCGCCAGCAGCCCCCAGGGGGGCCGCGGCGATGAGCAGTTCTTC
-	TRBJ2-7	many	TRBV7-2	CASSVSYEQYF	TGTGCCAGCAGCGTATCCTACGAGCAGTACTTC
-	TRBJ2-1	-	TRBV15	CATSRDQVTYNEQFF	TGTGCCACCAGCAGAGATCAGGTTACCTACAATGAGCAGTTCTTC
-	TRBJ2-4	-	TRBV20-1	CSARLRDIQYF	TGCAGTGCCCGCTTGAGGGACATTCAGTACTTC
TRBD2	TRBJ2-1	many	TRBV3-1	CASSQVERGGSNEQFF	TGTGCCAGCAGCCAAGTGGAGCGGGGGGGGAGCAATGAGCAGTTCTTC
TRBD2	TRBJ2-7	few	TRBV27	CASSLSGGREYYEQYF	TGTGCCAGCAGCCTTAGCGGGGGGAGGGAGTACTACGAGCAGTACTTC
TRBD1	TRBJ1-6	many	TRBV7-2	CASSPDRGFYNSPLHF	TGTGCCAGCAGCCCAGACAGGGGATTCTATAATTCACCCCTCCACTTT
TRBD1	TRBJ1-1	many	TRBV27	CASSYEQGRGNTEAFF	TGTGCCAGCAGTTACGAACAGGGGAGGGGGAACACTGAAGCTTTCTTT
TRBD2	TRBJ2-5	many	TRBV10-3	CAISEPRLAGIQETQYF	TGTGCCATCAGTGAGCCCCGGCTAGCGGGGATTCAAGAGACCCAGTACTTC
-	TRBJ1-5	many	TRBV7-2	CASSGTVNQPQHF	TGTGCCAGCAGCGGGACGGTTAATCAGCCCCAGCATTTT
TRBD2	TRBJ2-2	-	TRBV20-1	CSAREFSGRANTGELFF	TGCAGTGCTAGAGAATTTAGCGGGAGGGCCAACACCGGGGAGCTGTTTTTT
-	TRBJ1-1	-	TRBV7-8	CASSHVTGFNTEAFF	TGTGCCAGCAGCCACGTTACAGGCTTTAACACTGAAGCTTTCTTT
-	TRBJ2-1	few	TRBV20-1	CSARVSGFRGSYNEQFF	TGCAGTGCTAGAGTTTCGGGGTTCCGGGGGTCCTACAATGAGCAGTTCTTC
TRBD2	TRBJ2-1	few	TRBV7-9	CASSARTSGTSENYNEQFF	TGTGCCAGCAGCGCCCGGACTAGCGGGACGAGCGAGAACTACAATGAGCAGTTCTTC
-	TRBJ1-4	-	TRBV2	CASSDRDFATNEKLFF	TGTGCCAGCAGTGACCGGGACTTCGCAACTAATGAAAAACTGTTTTTT
-	TRBJ1-2	many	TRBV12-3/TRBV12-4	CASSFGPGVHYGYTF	TGTGCCAGCAGTTTCGGCCCGGGGGTTCACTATGGCTACACCTTC
-	TRBJ1-1	-	TRBV29-1	CSVVSRARADPMNTEAFF	TGCAGCGTTGTCTCGAGGGCCCGGGCAGACCCCATGAACACTGAAGCTTTCTTT
TRBD1	TRBJ1-1	-	TRBV20-1	CSAREGTGPSEAFF	TGCAGTGCTAGAGAAGGGACAGGGCCCAGTGAAGCTTTCTTT
-	TRBJ2-1	many	TRBV11-3	CASSPRGRLSYNEQFF	TGTGCCAGCAGCCCCAGGGGCAGGCTAAGCTACAATGAGCAGTTCTTC
-	TRBJ2-5	-	TRBV23-1	CASSPEETGRKRTMKETQYF	TGCGCCAGCAGTCCTGAAGAGACAGGCCGCAAACGGACCATGAAAGAGACCCAGTACTTC
-	TRBJ2-3	-	TRBV5-1	CASSLLGLGGDTQYF	TGCGCCAGCAGCTTACTGGGACTGGGAGGCGATACGCAGTATTTT
-	TRBJ2-3	-	TRBV6-2/TRBV6-3	CASSPGVAKYF	TGTGCCAGCAGCCCAGGGGTCGCAAAGTATTTT
-	TRBJ1-4	-	TRBV6-4	CASSDPFKRTKFF	TGTGCCAGCAGTGACCCATTTAAGAGGACAAAGTTTTTT